The text below deals with one TCR beta chain. Its antigen remains unidentified. Autoimmune disease history or systemic immunosuppression disqualified patients. The data derive from a study of OX40 agonist ivuxolimab in advanced cancers. Turning to the study itself: Ivuxolimab is an agonistic anti-OX40 (CD134) antibody, and patients were treated with it.

Study-wide points: There were, on average, more expanded clones in CD8+ T cells than in CD4+. At doses 0.1 to 3.0 mg/kg, CD4+ and CD8+ clones expanded.

CDR1 is LNHNV and CDR2 is YYDKDF in the germline V gene (reference sequence). CDR3 size: 13 residues. Trimming pared 5 bases from V and 0 bases from J, leaving 7 bases between. Clones were read by immunoSEQ multiplex PCR, and TCRdb kept only the in-frame ones, dropping some. The sample has around 100,000 clones; nearly 90% are singletons. The specimen was CD4+ or CD8+ T cells sorted from blood, collected in a trial of the OX40 agonist ivuxolimab. The source is an adult with an advanced solid tumor such as melanoma, head and neck, liver or kidney cancer. The V call is TRBV15, the J call TRBJ1-2; D uncertain. In nucleotides, the CDR3 is TGTGCCACCAGCGCACTCGCTAACTATGGCTACACCTTC. As protein: CATSALANYGYTF.